This record concerns one TCR beta chain sequence. The CDR3 spans 13 residues. V lost 9 bases, J lost 2 bases, and 5 bases stayed unmatched. Germline V gene lookup returns CDR1 MNHEY and CDR2 SMNVEV (reference sequence). The source of the sample is a study of blood T cell repertoires in COVID-19. Some clones are missing from TCRdb's copy, which holds only in-frame ones; the method was immunoSEQ multiplex PCR. Of around 59,000 clones in the sample, around 85% were seen once. The sequenced sample consisted of peripheral blood. This clonotype was obtained from a human donor in a cohort sampled during active COVID-19. J is TRBJ1-2 and V is TRBV27, with TRBD1 identical over 8 bases. The CDR3 protein is CASGTGPNYGYTF. DNA for the CDR3: TGTGCCAGTGGGACAGGCCCGAACTATGGCTACACCTTC.